Below are 7 T cell receptor beta chains sequenced from a single sample in a study of spatial heterogeneity in lung cancer. The sample's time point: sample taken at primary tumor resection. TCRdb reprocessed the 5' RACE reads via MiXCR and lists one record per CDR3 protein. The sample lists around 92,000 distinct CDR3 sequences, less than 15% occurring once. The sequenced sample was PBMCs, obtained at surgery. The source of these receptors is a male donor with early-stage non-small cell lung cancer.

This clonotype came up a few times. The gene calls are TRBV29-1 and TRBJ1-5, with D unresolved. CDR1 and CDR2 (germline): SQVTM, ANQGSEA. Trimming stripped 4 bases from V and 0 bases from J, with 10 bases between. This CDR3 has 14 residues. The CDR3 sequence is CSVAGLNSNQPQHF. The CDR3 nucleotides are TGCAGCGTTGCCGGGCTGAATAGCAATCAGCCCCAGCATTTT.

The CDR3 here is CASSFGSGETQYF. DNA for the CDR3: TGTGCCAGCAGCTTCGGATCCGGAGAGACCCAGTACTTC. This chain connects TRBV7-8 to TRBJ2-5; D unresolved. In germline, CDR1 is SGHVS, CDR2 FQNEAQ. Trimming took 3 bases from V and 4 from J, leaving 9 bases between them. CDR3 length: 13 amino acids.

The chain links TRBV7-3 to TRBJ2-1; D is perhaps TRBD2 (5 bases). This CDR3 region has 14 residues. CDR1 SGHTA and CDR2 FQGTGA come from the germline V gene. V was cut by 5 bases and J by 3 bases, with 11 bases left in between. The CDR3 loop is CASSHGEGYNEQFF. For the CDR3, the DNA is TGTGCCAGCAGCCATGGAGAGGGCTACAATGAGCAGTTCTTC. The entire variable domain, with the rest obtained from reference TRBV7-3 and TRBJ2-1, is as follows: GAGVSQTPSNKVTEKGKYVELRCDPISGHTALYWYRQSLGQGPEFLIYFQGTGAADDSGLPNDRFFAVRPEGSVSTLKIQRTERGDSAVYLCASSHGEGYNEQFFGPGTRLTVL.

This clonotype occurred a few times. The chain carries TRBV3-1 and TRBJ2-3; D unclear. CDR1 is LGHDT, CDR2 YNNKEL, per germline (reference sequence). Trimming removed 5 bases at V and 8 bases at J, with 8 bases between. The CDR3 is made up of 11 amino acids. Here the CDR3 reads CASSVQATQYF. The CDR3 coding sequence is TGTGCCAGCAGCGTCCAGGCTACGCAGTATTTT.

This clonotype was recorded at least ten times. The V call is TRBV27, the J call TRBJ2-2; D is uncertain. Germline assignment: CDR1 MNHEY and CDR2 SMNVEV (reference sequence). The V and J ends lost 0 bases and 7 bases respectively, with 9 bases between them. CDR3 length: 14 amino acids. The CDR3 nucleotides are TGTGCCAGCAGTTTATCGATCCTACTCGGGGAGCTGTTTTTT. It translates to CASSLSILLGELFF.

This clonotype was picked up a small number of times. Germline is not matched at one junction end, which may reflect a read error. CDR3 region: CASSLSLGRLYF. The CDR3 DNA reads TGTGCCAGCAGCTTATCCCTAGGCCGCTTGTATTTT. This chain joins TRBV7-2 and TRBJ1-5, with D unresolved. There are 12 residues in the CDR3. Germline CDR1 is SGHTA and CDR2 is FQGNSA.

In this sample, this clonotype turned up a few times. The genes are TRBV14 and TRBJ2-5, with unresolved D. The ends were cut back, 3 bases at V and 7 bases at J, with 6 bases in the middle. Germline V gives CDR1 SGHDN, CDR2 FVKESK. CDR3 length: 11 amino acids. The CDR3 sequence is CASSHLGTQYF. The CDR3 DNA reads as TGTGCCAGCAGCCACTTAGGGACCCAGTACTTC.